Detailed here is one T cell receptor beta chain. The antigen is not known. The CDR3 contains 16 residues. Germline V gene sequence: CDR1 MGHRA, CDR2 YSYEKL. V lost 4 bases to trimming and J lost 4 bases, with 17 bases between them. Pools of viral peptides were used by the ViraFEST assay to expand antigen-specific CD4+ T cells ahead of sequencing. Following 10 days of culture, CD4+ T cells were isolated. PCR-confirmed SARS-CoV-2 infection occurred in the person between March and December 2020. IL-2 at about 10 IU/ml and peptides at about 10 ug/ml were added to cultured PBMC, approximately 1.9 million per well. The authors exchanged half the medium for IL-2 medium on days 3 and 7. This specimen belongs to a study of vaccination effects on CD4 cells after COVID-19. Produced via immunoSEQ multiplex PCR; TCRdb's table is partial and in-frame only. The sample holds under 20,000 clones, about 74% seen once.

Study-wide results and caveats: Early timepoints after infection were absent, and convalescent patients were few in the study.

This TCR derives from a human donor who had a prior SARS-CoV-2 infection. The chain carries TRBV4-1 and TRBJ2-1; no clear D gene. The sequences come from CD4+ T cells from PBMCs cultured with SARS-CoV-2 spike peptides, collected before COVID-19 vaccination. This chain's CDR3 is CASSLQVQYPYNEQFF. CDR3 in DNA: TGCGCCAGCAGCCTTCAGGTCCAATATCCGTACAATGAGCAGTTCTTC.